This T cell receptor (beta chain) is from a study of shared clonotypes between healthy human individuals. Study-wide points: A reduction in generation probabilities was seen for non-shared clonotypes relative to those shared by all four donors. A handful of donors shared 4.5% to 6.5% of their naive CD4 clonotypes.

The study drew its donors from healthy HIV-negative adults without recent acute infections or vaccinations. With respect to this clone: Antigen specificity is unknown.

Using immunoSEQ multiplex PCR, the repertoire was profiled, and TCRdb retains in-frame clones only, with some absent. The table records some 2,500,000 clones, approximately 90% of them present only once. The CDR3 has 13 residues. V was shortened by 7 bases and J by 7 bases, with 16 bases between the two germline ends. CDR1 and CDR2 from the germline V gene are SNHLY and FYNNEI. Sample: naive CD4+ T cells from PBMCs. Subset defined: CD45RA+ positively selected. The clonotype comes from a man aged 18-30 years in good health. Some clones in this sample may be carry-over from other donors' samples. The rearrangement uses TRBV2 and TRBJ1-1; D not resolved. The CDR3 bases are TGTGCCAGCACCGGAGAGAATGCACTTGAAGCTTTCTTT. As protein: CASTGENALEAFF.